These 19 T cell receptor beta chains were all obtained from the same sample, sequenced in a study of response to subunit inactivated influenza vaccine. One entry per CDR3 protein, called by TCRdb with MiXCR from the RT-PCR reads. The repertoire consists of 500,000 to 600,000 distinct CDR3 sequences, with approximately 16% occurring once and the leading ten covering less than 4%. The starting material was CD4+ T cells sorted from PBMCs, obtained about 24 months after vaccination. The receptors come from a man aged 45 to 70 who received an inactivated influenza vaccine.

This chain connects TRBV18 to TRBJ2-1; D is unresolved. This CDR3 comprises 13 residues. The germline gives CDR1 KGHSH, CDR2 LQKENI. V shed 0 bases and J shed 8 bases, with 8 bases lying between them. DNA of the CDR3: TGTGCCAGCTCACCACCGTCAGTAGATGAGCAGTTCTTC. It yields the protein CASSPPSVDEQFF.

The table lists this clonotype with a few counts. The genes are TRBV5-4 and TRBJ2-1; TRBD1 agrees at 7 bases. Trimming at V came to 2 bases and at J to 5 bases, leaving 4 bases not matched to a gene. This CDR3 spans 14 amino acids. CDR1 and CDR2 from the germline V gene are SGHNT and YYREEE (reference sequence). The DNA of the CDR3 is TGTGCCAGCAGCTTACAGGGGCGAAACAATGAGCAGTTCTTC. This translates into CASSLQGRNNEQFF.

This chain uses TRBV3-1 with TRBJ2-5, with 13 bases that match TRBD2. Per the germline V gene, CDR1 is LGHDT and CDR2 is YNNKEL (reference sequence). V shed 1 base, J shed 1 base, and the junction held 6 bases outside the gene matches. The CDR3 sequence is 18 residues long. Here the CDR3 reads CASSQALTSGGPQETQYF. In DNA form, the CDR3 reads TGTGCCAGCAGCCAAGCGTTGACTAGCGGGGGGCCCCAAGAGACCCAGTACTTC.

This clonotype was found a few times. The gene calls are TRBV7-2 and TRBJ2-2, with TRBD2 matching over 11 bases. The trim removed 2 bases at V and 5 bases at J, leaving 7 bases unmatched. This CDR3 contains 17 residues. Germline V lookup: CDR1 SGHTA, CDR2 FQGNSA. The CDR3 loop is CASSLLAGGGVTGELFF. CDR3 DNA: TGTGCCAGCAGCTTACTAGCGGGAGGAGGTGTTACCGGGGAGCTGTTTTTT.

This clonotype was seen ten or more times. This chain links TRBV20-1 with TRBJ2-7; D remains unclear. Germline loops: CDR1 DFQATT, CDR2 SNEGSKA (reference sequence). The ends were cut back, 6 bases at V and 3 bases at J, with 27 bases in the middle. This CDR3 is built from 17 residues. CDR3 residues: CSAHSPQQSLINYEQYF. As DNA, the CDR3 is TGCAGTGCCCATTCACCCCAACAGTCACTTATAAACTACGAGCAGTACTTC.

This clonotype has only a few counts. CDR3 in DNA: TGTGCCAGCAGCTTGAGTCAGGGTACGAATCAGCCCCAGCATTTT. This gives the protein CASSLSQGTNQPQHF. The chain combines TRBV5-5 with TRBJ1-5; perhaps TRBD1 as D (5 bases). Germline V lookup: CDR1 SGHKS, CDR2 YYEKEE (reference sequence). V was cut by 1 base and J by 4 bases, with 12 bases left in between. CDR3 length: 15 residues. The whole variable domain, remainder taken from reference TRBV5-5 and TRBJ1-5, is DAGVTQSPTHLIKTRGQQVTLRCSPISGHKSVSWYQQVLGQGPQFIFQYYEKEERGRGNFPDRFSARQFPNYSSELNVNALLLGDSALYLCASSLSQGTNQPQHFGDGTRLSIL.

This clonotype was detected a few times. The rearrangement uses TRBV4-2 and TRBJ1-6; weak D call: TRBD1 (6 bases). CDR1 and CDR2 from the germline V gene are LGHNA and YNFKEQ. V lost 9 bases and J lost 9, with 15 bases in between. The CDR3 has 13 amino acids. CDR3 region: CASKQGPGSPLHF. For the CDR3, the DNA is TGTGCCAGTAAACAGGGCCCGGGTTCACCCCTCCACTTT.

CDR3 coding DNA: TGTGCCACCAGTGAACGTCCGGGGGCAGAGACCCAGTACTTC. This gives the protein CATSERPGAETQYF. This chain joins TRBV24-1 and TRBJ2-5, with D perhaps matching TRBD1 or TRBD2 (6 bases each). There are 14 residues in the CDR3. Germline V CDR1 and CDR2: KGHDR, SFDVKD. Trimming cost V 4 bases and J 4 bases, with 12 bases left between them.

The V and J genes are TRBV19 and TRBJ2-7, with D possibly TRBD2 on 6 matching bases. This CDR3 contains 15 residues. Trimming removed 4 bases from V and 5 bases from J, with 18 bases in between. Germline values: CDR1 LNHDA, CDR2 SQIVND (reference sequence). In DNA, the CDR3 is TGTGCCAGTAGTACGTATGGTCGGGAGCCTAACGAGCAGTACTTC. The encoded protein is CASSTYGREPNEQYF.

CDR3 sequence reads: CAVSREGHYNEQFF. As DNA, the CDR3 is TGTGCCGTATCTAGGGAGGGCCATTACAATGAGCAGTTCTTC. The chain has TRBV24-1 and TRBJ2-1; the match to TRBD2 covers 7 bases. CDR1 and CDR2 (germline): KGHDR, SFDVKD. Trimming at V came to 12 bases and at J to 4 bases, leaving 11 bases not matched to a gene. The CDR3 length is 14 residues.

CDR3 in amino acids: CSAQKNSIYGYTF. For the CDR3, the DNA is TGCAGTGCTCAGAAAAACAGCATCTATGGCTACACCTTC. The chain has TRBV20-1 and TRBJ1-2, with D uncertain. V was trimmed by 5 bases and J by 4 bases, leaving 14 bases between them. CDR3 length equals 13 residues. Germline-derived CDR1 and CDR2 are DFQATT and SNEGSKA (reference sequence).

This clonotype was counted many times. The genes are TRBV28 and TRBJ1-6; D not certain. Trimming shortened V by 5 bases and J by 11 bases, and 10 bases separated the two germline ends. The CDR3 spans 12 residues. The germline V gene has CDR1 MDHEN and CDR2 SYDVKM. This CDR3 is CASSPRATPLHF. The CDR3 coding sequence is TGTGCCAGCAGTCCTCGGGCGACACCCCTCCACTTT. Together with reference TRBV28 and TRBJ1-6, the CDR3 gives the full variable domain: DVKVTQSSRYLVKRTGEKVFLECVQDMDHENMFWYRQDPGLGLRLIYFSYDVKMKEKGDIPEGYSVSREKKERFSLILESASTNQTSMYLCASSPRATPLHFGNGTRLTVT.

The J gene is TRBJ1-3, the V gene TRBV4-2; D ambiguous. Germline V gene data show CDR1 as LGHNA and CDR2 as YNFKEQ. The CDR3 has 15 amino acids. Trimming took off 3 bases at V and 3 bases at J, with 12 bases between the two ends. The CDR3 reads CASSQNRVGGNTIYF. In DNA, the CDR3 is TGTGCCAGCAGCCAGAACCGGGTTGGTGGAAACACCATATATTTT.

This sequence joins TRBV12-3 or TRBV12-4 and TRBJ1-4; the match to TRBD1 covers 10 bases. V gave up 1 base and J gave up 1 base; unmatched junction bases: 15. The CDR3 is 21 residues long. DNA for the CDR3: TGTGCCAGCAGTTTAGTCTCTGCGTCGGGACAGGGGAAGCGAACTAATGAAAAACTGTTTTTT. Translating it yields CASSLVSASGQGKRTNEKLFF.

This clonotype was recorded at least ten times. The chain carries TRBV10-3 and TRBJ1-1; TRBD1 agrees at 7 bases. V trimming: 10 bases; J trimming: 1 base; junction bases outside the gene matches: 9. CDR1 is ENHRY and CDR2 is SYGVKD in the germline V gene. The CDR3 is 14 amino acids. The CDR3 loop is CATLRTGQNTEAFF. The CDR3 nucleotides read TGTGCCACCTTACGGACAGGCCAGAACACTGAAGCTTTCTTT.

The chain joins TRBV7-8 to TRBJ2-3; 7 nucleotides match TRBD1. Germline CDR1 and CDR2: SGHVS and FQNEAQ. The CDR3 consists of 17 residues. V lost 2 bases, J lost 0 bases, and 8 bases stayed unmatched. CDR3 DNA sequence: TGTGCCAGCAGCTTATTGGGTAGGGGGCCTAGCACAGATACGCAGTATTTT. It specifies CASSLLGRGPSTDTQYF.

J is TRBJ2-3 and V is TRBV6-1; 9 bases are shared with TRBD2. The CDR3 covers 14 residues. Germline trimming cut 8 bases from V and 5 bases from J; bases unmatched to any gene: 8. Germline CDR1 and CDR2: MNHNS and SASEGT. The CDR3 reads CASRLAGAGDTQYF. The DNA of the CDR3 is TGTGCCAGCCGATTAGCGGGAGCGGGAGATACGCAGTATTTT.

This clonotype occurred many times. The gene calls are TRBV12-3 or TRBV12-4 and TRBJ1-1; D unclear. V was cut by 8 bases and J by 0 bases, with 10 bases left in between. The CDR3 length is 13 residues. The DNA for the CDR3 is TGTGCCAGCGTCATTCGAATGAACACTGAAGCTTTCTTT. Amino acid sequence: CASVIRMNTEAFF.

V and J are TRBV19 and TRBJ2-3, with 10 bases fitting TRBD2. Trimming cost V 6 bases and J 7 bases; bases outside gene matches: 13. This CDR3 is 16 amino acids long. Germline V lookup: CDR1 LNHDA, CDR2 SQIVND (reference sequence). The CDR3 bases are TGTGCCAGTAGAGGCCTAACAGCGGGAGGGCTATATACGCAGTATTTT. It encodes CASRGLTAGGLYTQYF.